The source of this TCR beta chain is a study of blood T cell repertoires in COVID-19. Study information: The United States, Italy and Spain provided the acute and convalescent COVID-19 samples. From T cells, B-cell-depleted T cells, or PBMCs came the material, which was cDNA or gDNA.

Under the authors' procedure: Amplifying reference gene primers gave estimates of nucleated cell counts. TCRdb keeps only in-frame clones here, not all; method: immunoSEQ multiplex PCR. D and trimming come from the DNA, and the V and J calls and clone size come from that table. The profile covers about 13,000 clones, with 86% appearing a single time and roughly 51% taken by the ten largest. The sample was peripheral blood. The sequence derives from a man of 80 years or more with acute or convalescent COVID-19.

The CDR3 here is CASSSLAGLGYEQYF. The CDR3 DNA sequence: TGTGCCAGCAGCTCCCTGGCAGGGCTTGGATACGAGCAGTACTTC. J is TRBJ2-7 and V is TRBV7-9; a weak D match, TRBD1 (5 bases). The CDR3 extends over 15 amino acids. Trimming pared 4 bases from V and 4 bases from J, leaving 17 bases between. CDR1 and CDR2 from the germline V gene are SEHNR and FQNEAQ (reference sequence).